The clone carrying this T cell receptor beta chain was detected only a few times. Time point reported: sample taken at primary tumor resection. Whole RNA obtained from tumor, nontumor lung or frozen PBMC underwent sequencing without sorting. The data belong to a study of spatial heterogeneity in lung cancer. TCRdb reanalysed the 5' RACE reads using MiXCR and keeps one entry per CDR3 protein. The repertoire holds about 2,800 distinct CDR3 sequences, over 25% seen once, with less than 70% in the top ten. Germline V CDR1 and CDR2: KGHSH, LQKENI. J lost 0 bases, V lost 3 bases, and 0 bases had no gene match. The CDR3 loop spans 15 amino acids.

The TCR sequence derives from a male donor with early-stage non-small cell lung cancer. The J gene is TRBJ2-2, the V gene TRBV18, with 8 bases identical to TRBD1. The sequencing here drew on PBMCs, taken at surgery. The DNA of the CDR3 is TGTGCCAGCTCACCGGACAGGGCGAACACCGGGGAGCTGTTTTTT. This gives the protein CASSPDRANTGELFF.